The clone carrying this T cell receptor beta chain was recorded once. Its antigen remains unidentified. 60 Vbeta and 13 Jbeta primers were used in PCR. Here immunoSEQ multiplex PCR was the method, and the copy in TCRdb shows in-frame clones only, minus some. This sample has around 190,000 clones, with 86% found just once. This record comes from a study of cytomegalovirus exposure and HLA in healthy donors. Points from the study as a whole: CMV antigen specificity of a few CMV-associated chains was confirmed in vitro.

V gave up 8 bases and J gave up 6 bases, with 15 bases separating them. The CDR3 length is 13 residues. Germline lookup yields CDR1 SGHAT and CDR2 FQNNGV. The origin of this receptor is a woman aged 25 to 39 in good health and CMV-seronegative. The rearrangement links TRBV11-2 to TRBJ2-3, with D possibly TRBD2 on 5 matching bases. The sequencing sample was made of PBMCs. CDR3 sequence reads: CASRREYGDTQYF. The CDR3 DNA reads as TGTGCCAGCCGCCGGGAATATGGGGATACGCAGTATTTT.